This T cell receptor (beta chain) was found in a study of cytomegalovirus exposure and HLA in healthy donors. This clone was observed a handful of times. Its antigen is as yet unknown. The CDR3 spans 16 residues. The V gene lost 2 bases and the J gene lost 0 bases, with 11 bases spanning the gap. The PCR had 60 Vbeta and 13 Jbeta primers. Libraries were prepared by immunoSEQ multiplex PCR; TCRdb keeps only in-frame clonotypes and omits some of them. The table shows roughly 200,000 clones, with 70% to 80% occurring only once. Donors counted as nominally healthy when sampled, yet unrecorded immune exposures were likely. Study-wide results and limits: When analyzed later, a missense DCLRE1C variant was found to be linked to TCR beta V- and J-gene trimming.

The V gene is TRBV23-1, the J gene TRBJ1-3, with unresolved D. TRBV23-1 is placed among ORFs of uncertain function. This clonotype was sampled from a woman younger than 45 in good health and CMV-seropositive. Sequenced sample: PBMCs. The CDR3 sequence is CASSQETNPSGNTIYF. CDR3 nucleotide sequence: TGCGCCAGCAGTCAAGAGACAAACCCCTCTGGAAACACCATATATTTT.